A single sample gave rise to the 30 T cell receptor beta chains below, sequenced in a study of read filtering for tumor transcriptome and immune sequencing. The library was built from about 400 ng RNA with molecular barcoded adaptors for alpha/delta and beta/gamma chains. TCRdb itself ran the reads through MiXCR, one entry per CDR3 protein. The table includes more than 100,000 distinct CDR3 sequences, about 12% detected once. The source material was a population of CD138-negative cells sorted from bone marrow. The receptor set was obtained from a donor at least 40 years old with multiple myeloma.

The CDR3 sequence: CASSQAPGLTGFAEAFF. The CDR3 DNA reads TGCGCCAGCAGCCAAGCACCCGGCCTTACAGGGTTCGCTGAAGCTTTCTTT. The chain combines TRBV4-1 with TRBJ1-1; the D gene is possibly TRBD1 (6 bases). Trimming took 1 base from V and 6 from J, leaving 21 bases between them. The CDR3 spans 17 residues. Germline loops: CDR1 MGHRA, CDR2 YSYEKL.

This clonotype was observed a handful of times. This sequence may be a read error, since a much larger clone differs from it by one base. V is TRBV5-6 and J is TRBJ2-1, with 8 bases aligning to TRBD2. Trimming at V came to 5 bases and at J to 8 bases, leaving 15 bases not matched to a gene. The CDR3 runs to 16 residues. Germline loops: CDR1 SGHDT, CDR2 YYEEEE. The CDR3 loop is CASRLRLSGGNDEQFF. CDR3 nucleotides: TGTGCCAGCAGGCTACGACTAAGCGGGGGAAACGATGAGCAGTTCTTC. Full variable domain (remainder filled in from reference TRBV5-6 and TRBJ2-1): DAGVTQSPTHLIKTRGQQVTLRCSPKSGHDTVSWYQQALGQGPQFIFQYYEEEERQRGNFPDRFSGHQFPNYSSELNVNALLLGDSALYLCASRLRLSGGNDEQFFGPGTRLTVL.

This clonotype has only a few counts. A much larger clone differs by one base, so this may be a read error. CDR3: CASSYFGNKEQFF. Written as DNA, the CDR3 is TGTGCCAGCAGTTACTTTGGGAACAAGGAGCAGTTCTTC. The chain has TRBV6-5 and TRBJ2-1; D unresolved. CDR1 and CDR2 (germline): MNHEY, SVGAGI. The CDR3 sequence is 13 residues long.

This clonotype was seen many times. The V gene is TRBV20-1, the J gene TRBJ1-5; D call uncertain. Germline V gene sequence: CDR1 DFQATT, CDR2 SNEGSKA (reference sequence). V dropped 6 bases and J dropped 0 bases, with 12 bases sitting between them. The CDR3 consists of 14 residues. The CDR3 spells CSAQVGNSNQPQHF. The CDR3 nucleotides are TGCAGTGCCCAGGTGGGGAATAGCAATCAGCCCCAGCATTTT.

This clonotype has only a few counts. The rearrangement joins TRBV20-1 to TRBJ2-3; 12 bases line up with TRBD2. This CDR3 comprises 16 residues. Germline V gives CDR1 DFQATT, CDR2 SNEGSKA (reference sequence). The V segment lost 0 bases and the J segment 2 bases; nucleotides outside the gene matches: 3. CDR3 nucleotide sequence: TGCAGTGCTAGAGATCTAGCGGGAGGGGTCACAGATACGCAGTATTTT. Translation: CSARDLAGGVTDTQYF.

Ten or more counts support this clonotype. V gene TRBV29-1 combines with J gene TRBJ2-3, with unresolved D. This CDR3 is built from 13 residues. V was cut by 8 bases and J by 3 bases, with 15 bases left in between. Germline values: CDR1 SQVTM, CDR2 ANQGSEA. In DNA, the CDR3 is TGCAGCACCGTGGGTCCCACGACAGATACGCAGTATTTT. Amino acids: CSTVGPTTDTQYF.

The CDR3 DNA reads TGTGCCAGCTCGTTAGGGGGCCTAGCCTCCTACGAGCAGTACTTC. The encoded protein is CASSLGGLASYEQYF. The J gene is TRBJ2-7, the V gene TRBV18, with TRBD1 matching over 7 bases. This CDR3 has 15 amino acids. After removal of 6 bases from V and 0 bases from J, the junction contained 8 bases not matched to a gene. Germline CDR1 KGHSH, CDR2 LQKENI.

This clonotype has only one observation. Germline is not matched at one junction end, which may reflect a read error. J is TRBJ1-1 and V is TRBV29-1; D gene uncertain. Germline V gene data show CDR1 as SQVTM and CDR2 as ANQGSEA. The CDR3 consists of 11 residues. The CDR3 loop reads CSASGNTEASF. For the CDR3, the DNA is TGCAGCGCTTCAGGAAACACTGAAGCTTCCTTT.

This clonotype was recorded at least ten times. V gene TRBV13 combines with J gene TRBJ2-3, with D unclear. With 4 bases removed from V and 3 bases from J, the gap between germline ends came to 17 bases. CDR3 size: 16 residues. Per germline, CDR1 PRHDT and CDR2 FYEKMQ (reference sequence). CDR3 nucleotide sequence: TGTGCCAGCAGCTCCCCGCTGGGCGGTTTGACAGATACGCAGTATTTT. Protein product: CASSSPLGGLTDTQYF.

The gene calls are TRBV6-1 and TRBJ2-3; either TRBD1 or TRBD2 may supply D (5 bases each). Germline assignment: CDR1 MNHNS and CDR2 SASEGT. V was shortened by 9 bases and J by 6 bases, with 16 bases between the two germline ends. The CDR3 runs 13 residues. The CDR3 coding sequence is TGTGCCAGTTCCCGGGACCGAATGGATACGCAGTATTTT. Its protein is CASSRDRMDTQYF.

This clonotype was seen at least ten times. V is TRBV24-1 and J is TRBJ2-1; D uncertain. Germline V CDR1 and CDR2: KGHDR, SFDVKD. Trimming left V 5 bases short and J 0 bases short, with 13 bases between. This CDR3 has 16 amino acids. The CDR3 coding sequence is TGTGCCACCAGTGCCCTGGGCAGAGGCTCCTACAATGAGCAGTTCTTC. Translation gives CATSALGRGSYNEQFF.

This clonotype occurred many times. The chain combines TRBV11-2 with TRBJ1-2, with 10 nucleotides matching TRBD1. Germline CDR1 and CDR2: SGHAT and FQNNGV. The V and J ends lost 3 bases and 7 bases, in that order; junction bases with no gene match: 11. The CDR3 has 16 amino acids. CDR3 bases: TGTGCCAGCAGCTTCGCCCCGGGACAGGGGAAAGCTGGCTACACCTTC. Protein: CASSFAPGQGKAGYTF.

Note on this clonotype: A read error may produce the germline difference seen at one junction end. J is TRBJ1-2 and V is TRBV29-1; D remains unclear. This CDR3 is built from 13 residues. The germline V gene has CDR1 SQVTM and CDR2 ANQGSEA. CDR3 region: CSVEDNSNDGYTF. CDR3 DNA: TGCAGCGTTGAAGATAACAGTAACGATGGCTACACCTTC.

This clonotype was recorded at least ten times. This chain uses TRBV4-2 with TRBJ2-3; D gene ambiguous. The ends were cut back, 1 base at V and 2 bases at J, with 10 bases in the middle. The V gene's germline CDR1 is LGHNA and CDR2 YNFKEQ. The CDR3 has 15 amino acids. DNA of the CDR3: TGTGCCAGCAGCCAAGTTGATAGTTACACAGATACGCAGTATTTT. Translating gives CASSQVDSYTDTQYF.

This clonotype was observed a few times. The rearrangement uses TRBV12-3 or TRBV12-4 and TRBJ2-5, with 12 bases that match TRBD2. V lost 5 bases and J lost 4; bases outside the gene matches: 5. This CDR3 spans 15 amino acids. The CDR3 coding sequence is TGTGCCAGCAGTCCGACTAGCGGGAGACGAGAGACCCAGTACTTC. It encodes CASSPTSGRRETQYF.

A note on this clonotype: This likely comes from a read error, as the CDR3 has no conserved phenylalanine or tryptophan at its end. The limits of the CDR3 on the DNA are not certain, so only TCRdb's listed CDR3 is given. V usage is TRBV7-9 and J usage is TRBJ2-1; no check of the table's D call, TRBD1, against the DNA was made. CDR1 and CDR2 (germline): SEHNR, FQNEAQ (reference sequence). Ends included, the CDR3 has 15 residues. CDR3 sequence: CASSPTGTGRSEQVC.

Regarding this clonotype: A much larger clone differs from this one at a single base, so this may be a read error. The chain has TRBV5-1 and TRBJ2-3, with 9 bases lining up with TRBD2. V lost 5 bases to trimming and J lost 5 bases; unmatched junction nucleotides: 12. Germline values: CDR1 SGHRS, CDR2 YFSETQ. The CDR3 has 16 residues. CDR3 coding DNA: TGCGCCAGCAGGACGGCTAGCGGGATGATGGGAGATACGCAGTATTTT. This gives the protein CASRTASGMMGDTQYF.

This clonotype has a count of ten or more. The chain has TRBV29-1 and TRBJ2-1; the D is unclear. Germline V gene sequence: CDR1 SQVTM, CDR2 ANQGSEA. This CDR3 region has 10 residues. The V and J ends lost 7 bases and 9 bases respectively, with 10 bases between them. The chain's CDR3 is CSGYYAEQFF. Written as DNA, the CDR3 is TGCAGCGGGTATTATGCTGAGCAGTTCTTC.

In this sample, this clonotype turned up many times. V gene TRBV7-9 combines with J gene TRBJ2-1, with D tentatively TRBD2 (6 bases). The CDR3 consists of 15 residues. V was trimmed by 2 bases and J by 0 bases, leaving 8 bases between them. Germline V CDR1 and CDR2: SEHNR, FQNEAQ (reference sequence). For the CDR3, the DNA is TGTGCCAGCAGCTTACGGGACTCCTCCTACAATGAGCAGTTCTTC. Translation gives CASSLRDSSYNEQFF. Complete variable domain (other parts from reference TRBV7-9 and TRBJ2-1): DTGVSQNPRHKITKRGQNVTFRCDPISEHNRLYWYRQTLGQGPEFLTYFQNEAQLEKSRLLSDRFSAERPKGSFSTLEIQRTEQGDSAMYLCASSLRDSSYNEQFFGPGTRLTVL.

This clonotype has at least ten counts. J is TRBJ2-2 and V is TRBV11-2; D might be TRBD2 (6 bases). Trimming cost V 2 bases and J 0 bases, with 16 bases left between them. The CDR3 has 18 residues. The germline gives CDR1 SGHAT, CDR2 FQNNGV. The CDR3 DNA sequence: TGTGCCAGCAGCTTAATATATGTGACGGGAGCGAACACCGGGGAGCTGTTTTTT. Translated, it gives CASSLIYVTGANTGELFF.

This clonotype was recorded many times. The genes are TRBV7-2 and TRBJ2-5; D possibly corresponds to TRBD2 (6 bases). The CDR3 is 13 amino acids. The germline CDR1 and CDR2 sequences are SGHTA and FQGNSA. The ends were cut back, 8 bases at V and 4 bases at J, with 14 bases in the middle. Here the CDR3 reads CASGRDGRETQYF. In nucleotides, the CDR3 is TGTGCCAGCGGACGGGACGGGAGAGAGACCCAGTACTTC. Supplemented by reference TRBV7-2 and TRBJ2-5, the full variable domain reads GAGVSQSPSNKVTEKGKDVELRCDPISGHTALYWYRQSLGQGLEFLIYFQGNSAPDKSGLPSDRFSAERTGGSVSTLTIQRTQQEDSAVYLCASGRDGRETQYFGPGTRLLVL.

This clonotype was seen repeatedly, ten times or more. One end of the junction fails to match germline, which may point to a read error. This chain joins TRBV7-6 and TRBJ2-7, with 10 bases aligning to TRBD1. Germline assignment: CDR1 SGHVS and CDR2 FNYEAQ. This CDR3 comprises 15 residues. The CDR3 nucleotides read TGTGCCAGCAGCTCGCCGGGACAGGGGTCCTTCGAGCAGTACTTC. Translating it yields CASSSPGQGSFEQYF.

This clonotype was found many times. The chain joins TRBV10-3 to TRBJ1-6; D is perhaps TRBD1 (5 bases). This CDR3 spans 14 amino acids. V dropped 1 base and J dropped 12 bases, with 13 bases sitting between them. Germline assignment: CDR1 ENHRY and CDR2 SYGVKD. CDR3: CAISELTGIQPLHF. Written as DNA, the CDR3 is TGTGCCATCAGTGAGTTAACAGGAATTCAACCCCTCCACTTT.

At least ten counts were recorded for this clonotype. V is TRBV29-1 and J is TRBJ2-5; D gene ambiguous. The CDR3 runs to 10 residues. Trimming pared 4 bases from V and 11 bases from J, leaving 11 bases between. Germline V lookup: CDR1 SQVTM, CDR2 ANQGSEA. In DNA form, the CDR3 reads TGCAGCGTTGTTTGGGGTTTACAGTACTTC. Protein: CSVVWGLQYF.

This clonotype has ten or more counts. V is TRBV12-3 or TRBV12-4 and J is TRBJ2-1; no clear D gene. The CDR3 runs 14 residues. V lost 0 bases and J lost 8, with 11 bases in between. CDR3 nucleotide sequence: TGTGCCAGCAGTTTAGCCCGGGTTGGCGATGAGCAGTTCTTC. This sequence encodes CASSLARVGDEQFF.

There are a few counts of this clonotype. This chain links TRBV6-5 with TRBJ2-5, with 7 bases aligning to TRBD2. CDR1 is MNHEY and CDR2 is SVGAGI in the germline V gene. This CDR3 has 17 amino acids. J gave up 5 bases and V 2 bases, and 14 bases lay outside the gene matches. The CDR3 protein is CASSYPSDGRGDETQYF. CDR3 nucleotide sequence: TGTGCCAGCAGTTACCCAAGCGACGGACGGGGGGATGAGACCCAGTACTTC.

This clonotype was found many times. The chain combines TRBV9 with TRBJ2-1; 12 nucleotides match TRBD2. V shed 4 bases and J 10 bases; nucleotides not matched to a gene: 3. Per the germline V gene, CDR1 is SGDLS and CDR2 is YYNGEE. The CDR3 is 13 residues long. The CDR3 here is CASSPGLAGEQFF. CDR3 in DNA: TGTGCCAGCAGCCCTGGACTAGCGGGAGAGCAGTTCTTC.

Concerning this clonotype itself: A much larger clone lies one base from this, so it may be a read error. The chain couples TRBV6-2 or TRBV6-3 to TRBJ2-2; possibly TRBD1 for D (6 bases). CDR1 and CDR2 from the germline V gene are MNHEY and SVGEGT. V was cut by 2 bases and J by 6 bases, with 10 bases left in between. The CDR3 has 14 amino acids. CDR3 loop: CASSYHPGAGELFF. In DNA, the CDR3 is TGTGCCAGCAGTTACCACCCAGGGGCCGGGGAGCTGTTTTTT.

This clonotype came up many times. The genes are TRBV29-1 and TRBJ1-1; TRBD1 matches 7 bases. The trim removed 7 bases at V and 2 bases at J, leaving 13 bases unmatched. CDR1 is SQVTM and CDR2 is ANQGSEA in the germline V gene. This CDR3 contains 15 residues. The CDR3 coding sequence is TGCAGCGGAAAAACCGGGGGACAGATTAACACTGAAGCTTTCTTT. It specifies CSGKTGGQINTEAFF. Full variable domain (outside the CDR3, taken from reference TRBV29-1 and TRBJ1-1): SAVISQKPSRDICQRGTSLTIQCQVDSQVTMMFWYRQQPGQSLTLIATANQGSEATYESGFVIDKFPISRPNLTFSTLTVSNMSPEDSSIYLCSGKTGGQINTEAFFGQGTRLTVV.

With regard to this clonotype: The junction differs from germline at one of its ends, possibly a read error. The chain joins TRBV12-3 or TRBV12-4 to TRBJ2-1; D is perhaps TRBD1 or TRBD2 (5 bases each). CDR3 length: 11 residues. The CDR3 DNA sequence: TGTGCCACCAGCCGTGTCAGGGAGCAATTCTTC. It codes for CATSRVREQFF.